This T cell receptor beta chain is drawn from a study of T cell responses to AZD1222 COVID-19 vaccine. Overall study findings and caveats: With dominance at 160-218 and 743-854, vaccine-associated CD4 TCRs spanned spike. Among spike-specific TCRs, nearly half reportedly target unmutated variant regions. Spike-specific TCR depth and breadth grew after two AZD1222 doses.

With V trimmed by 5 bases and J by 1 base, 7 bases remained unmatched. The CDR3 consists of 16 residues. From germline, CDR1 is LGHDT and CDR2 YNNKEL (reference sequence). Clones were read by immunoSEQ multiplex PCR, and TCRdb kept only the in-frame ones, dropping some. The sample holds roughly 40,000 clones, roughly 75% seen once. This clone was detected only a few times. What it recognizes is unknown. This TCR came from an adult in good health. This sequence joins TRBV3-1 (or the pseudogene TRBV3-2) and TRBJ1-1; the match to TRBD1 covers 10 bases. Sequencing used peripheral blood, obtained on day 0 of AZD1222 vaccination. CDR3 loop: CASSERDRGRNTEAFF. CDR3 DNA sequence: TGTGCCAGCAGCGAGAGGGACAGGGGAAGGAACACTGAAGCTTTCTTT.